Included here is one TCR beta chain sequence, with context. Compared with germline, one end of the junction differs, possibly owing to a read error. This sample is drawn from a study of T cell repertoires in cytomegalovirus infection. This CDR3 comprises 14 residues. Germline CDR1 and CDR2: SGHVS and FNYEAQ. TCRdb called the reads again in MiXCR, with one record for every CDR3 protein. The data hold around 740,000 distinct CDR3 sequences, with approximately 34% observed a single time. This chain links TRBV7-6 with TRBJ1-6; weak D call: TRBD1 (5 bases). The sample consisted of PBMCs. The TCR originated in a human donor in good health (CMV status not recorded). Some clones in this sample may be carry-over from other donors' samples. In nucleotides, the CDR3 is TGTGCTAGCAGCTTAGGCCAGGACAATTCACCCCTCCAATTT. Its translation is CASSLGQDNSPLQF. Complete variable domain (other parts from reference TRBV7-6 and TRBJ1-6): GAGVSQSPRYKVTKRGQDVALRCDPISGHVSLYWYRQALGQGPEFLTYFNYEAQQDKSGLPNDRFSAERPEGSISTLTIQRTEQRDSAMYRCASSLGQDNSPLQFGNGTRLTVT.